The 31 T cell receptor beta chains below all came from one sample that was sequenced in a study of cytomegalovirus exposure and HLA in healthy donors. With 60 Vbeta and 13 Jbeta primers, the PCR was carried out. Produced via immunoSEQ multiplex PCR; TCRdb's table is partial and in-frame only. Found here are about 100,000 clones, 60% to 75% of them singletons; the top ten hold 10%. Specimen: PBMCs. Receptor source: a man between 50 and 59 years old in good health and CMV-seronegative.

This clone was counted once. V is TRBV2 and J is TRBJ2-1; TRBD2 aligns across 16 bases. Trimming removed 6 bases from V and 9 bases from J; junction bases left unmatched: 8. Germline CDR1 is SNHLY and CDR2 is FYNNEI. The CDR3 spans 16 residues. The CDR3 loop is CASRQGLAGGLGEQFF. For the CDR3, the DNA is TGTGCCAGCAGACAGGGACTAGCGGGGGGGCTCGGTGAGCAGTTCTTC.

CDR3 region: CASSSWDRLNTEAFF. The CDR3 DNA is TGTGCCAGCAGCTCTTGGGACAGACTGAACACTGAAGCTTTCTTT. The chain recombines TRBV5-6 with TRBJ1-1; TRBD1 aligns across 7 bases. Per the germline V gene, CDR1 is SGHDT and CDR2 is YYEEEE. The CDR3 consists of 15 residues. Losses at the gene ends were 3 bases for V and 0 bases for J; bases not matched to a gene: 5.

The rearrangement links TRBV4-3 to TRBJ2-1; 9 bases align to TRBD2. There are 14 residues in the CDR3. J was trimmed by 7 bases and V by 0 bases; bases with no gene match: 1. CDR1 and CDR2 from the germline V gene are LGHNA and YSLEER. The CDR3 DNA reads TGCGCCAGCAGCCAAGATAGCGGGAGTAATGAGCAGTTCTTC. It is translated as CASSQDSGSNEQFF.

In nucleotides, the CDR3 is TGTGCCAGCAGCGTAGACTTAGCCAAAAACATTCAGTACTTC. This codes for CASSVDLAKNIQYF. The chain links TRBV9 to TRBJ2-4; D remains ambiguous. CDR1 is SGDLS, CDR2 YYNGEE, per germline. This CDR3 has 14 amino acids. V lost 0 bases and J lost 0, with 4 bases in between. Drawing the rest from reference TRBV9 and TRBJ2-4, the complete variable domain is DSGVTQTPKHLITATGQRVTLRCSPRSGDLSVYWYQQSLDQGLQFLIQYYNGEERAKGNILERFSAQQFPDLHSELNLSSLELGDSALYFCASSVDLAKNIQYFGAGTRLSVL.

Only one count was recorded for this clone. The sample has other DNA sequences that encode this CDR3 too. The gene calls are TRBV20-1 and TRBJ1-1, with a weak D call TRBD1 (5 bases). CDR3 length equals 11 residues. Trimming left V 6 bases short and J 7 bases short, with 12 bases between. Germline values: CDR1 DFQATT, CDR2 SNEGSKA (reference sequence). This CDR3 reads CSASDRSEAFF. CDR3 in DNA: TGCAGTGCCAGTGACAGAAGTGAAGCTTTCTTT.

This chain links TRBV5-4 with TRBJ2-5; 10 bases are a match to TRBD2. The CDR3 length is 15 residues. The germline V gene has CDR1 SGHNT and CDR2 YYREEE (reference sequence). After removal of 3 bases from V and 2 bases from J, the junction contained 4 bases not matched to a gene. CDR3: CASSSGLAVQETQYF. In nucleotides, the CDR3 is TGTGCCAGCAGCTCCGGACTAGCGGTACAAGAGACCCAGTACTTC.

The rearrangement links TRBV5-1 to TRBJ1-1; D uncertain. V gave up 4 bases and J gave up 3 bases, with 16 bases separating them. This CDR3 spans 15 amino acids. Germline V CDR1 and CDR2: SGHRS, YFSETQ. Here the CDR3 reads CASSDPGVADTEAFF. CDR3 sequence (DNA): TGCGCCAGCAGCGACCCCGGGGTGGCGGACACTGAAGCTTTCTTT.

As DNA, the CDR3 is TGCAGCGTTGAGGGGGGGAAAGGGAACAATGAGCAGTTCTTC. Encoded protein: CSVEGGKGNNEQFF. V and J are TRBV29-1 and TRBJ2-1, with 7 bases lining up with TRBD2. V shed 3 bases, J shed 5 bases, and the junction held 7 bases outside the gene matches. CDR3 length: 14 residues. The germline gives CDR1 SQVTM, CDR2 ANQGSEA.

This clone has more than one count but fewer than ten. This chain connects TRBV5-4 to TRBJ1-2, with TRBD1 matching over 8 bases. V lost 4 bases, J lost 8 bases, and 4 bases stayed unmatched. The CDR3 contains 12 residues. The V gene's germline CDR1 is SGHNT and CDR2 YYREEE (reference sequence). CDR3 sequence (DNA): TGTGCCAGCAGCCTGGGACAGGCGGGCTACACCTTC. Amino acids: CASSLGQAGYTF.

The chain links TRBV6-5 to TRBJ2-7, with D uncertain. V was trimmed by 6 bases and J by 7 bases, leaving 16 bases between them. Germline CDR1 reads MNHEY; CDR2 reads SVGAGI. The CDR3 runs 13 residues. CDR3 DNA: TGTGCCAGCAGGTCCACCGGTGTGTCTGAGCAGTACTTC. It codes for CASRSTGVSEQYF.

The chain is built from TRBV28 and TRBJ2-3; D unresolved. Trimming removed 3 bases from V and 2 bases from J, with 6 bases in between. This CDR3 region has 13 residues. Germline values: CDR1 MDHEN, CDR2 SYDVKM. CDR3 sequence: CASSLALTDTQYF. CDR3 nucleotides: TGTGCCAGCAGTTTGGCTCTCACAGATACGCAGTATTTT.

V is TRBV2 and J is TRBJ1-5; D is unclear. Trimming pared 2 bases from V and 9 bases from J, leaving 8 bases between. Germline CDR1 SNHLY, CDR2 FYNNEI. The CDR3 has 12 residues. The CDR3 DNA sequence: TGTGCCAGCAGTGAAATTGGAGGGCCCCAGCATTTT. It specifies CASSEIGGPQHF. The whole variable domain, remainder taken from reference TRBV2 and TRBJ1-5, is EPEVTQTPSHQVTQMGQEVILRCVPISNHLYFYWYRQILGQKVEFLVSFYNNEISEKSEIFDDQFSVERPDGSNFTLKIRSTKLEDSAMYFCASSEIGGPQHFGDGTRLSIL.

This clone was detected a few times. The chain has TRBV7-3 and TRBJ1-1, with 7 bases identical to TRBD1. The length of the CDR3 is 15 residues. Per germline, CDR1 SGHTA and CDR2 FQGTGA. The J segment lost 4 bases and the V segment lost 1 base, leaving 6 bases of the junction unmatched. CDR3 DNA: TGTGCCAGCAGCTTAAGTGGAGGGGGCATCACTGAAGCTTTCTTT. This codes for CASSLSGGGITEAFF.

This sequence joins TRBV9 and TRBJ2-3; D is unclear. CDR3 size: 15 residues. The V gene's germline CDR1 is SGDLS and CDR2 YYNGEE. The V and J ends lost 3 bases and 0 bases respectively, with 11 bases between them. The CDR3 protein is CASSAVLASTDTQYF. CDR3 sequence (DNA): TGTGCCAGCAGCGCCGTATTAGCTAGCACAGATACGCAGTATTTT.

The V gene is TRBV4-1, the J gene TRBJ2-7; 9 positions agree with TRBD2. Germline CDR1 and CDR2: MGHRA and YSYEKL. With V trimmed by 4 bases and J by 4 bases, 8 bases remained unmatched. This CDR3 region has 15 residues. Here the CDR3 reads CASSPVASGGYEQYF. The CDR3 bases are TGCGCCAGCAGCCCCGTTGCCAGCGGGGGGTACGAGCAGTACTTC.

The table lists this clone with a count of one. One end of the junction is discordant with germline, which a read error may explain. The CDR3 loop reads CANSSQGQPRAFF. The CDR3 coding sequence is TGTGCCAACAGCTCTCAAGGACAGCCTAGGGCTTTCTTT. The chain couples TRBV5-4 to TRBJ1-1, with D tentatively TRBD1 (6 bases). CDR1 is SGHNT, CDR2 YYREEE, per germline (reference sequence). The CDR3 has 13 residues.

The rearrangement joins TRBV11-2 to TRBJ2-3; 8 nucleotides align to TRBD2. After removal of 6 bases from V and 2 bases from J, the junction contained 7 bases not matched to a gene. The CDR3 is 15 residues long. Germline loops: CDR1 SGHAT, CDR2 FQNNGV. This chain's CDR3 is CASSLRGADTDTQYF. The DNA of the CDR3 is TGTGCCAGCAGTTTGCGGGGGGCCGACACAGATACGCAGTATTTT.

This clone was recorded once. The V and J genes are TRBV9 and TRBJ1-1; perhaps TRBD1 as D (5 bases). The V gene lost 2 bases and the J gene lost 2 bases, with 13 bases spanning the gap. This CDR3 comprises 15 residues. The V gene's germline CDR1 is SGDLS and CDR2 YYNGEE. CDR3 sequence (DNA): TGTGCCAGCAGCGTGATGGGGCTGGAAAACACTGAAGCTTTCTTT. Residues: CASSVMGLENTEAFF.

This clone occurred once. The rearrangement joins TRBV19 to TRBJ2-7; the D gene is possibly TRBD1 (5 bases). Trimming shortened V by 2 bases and J by 0 bases, and 11 bases separated the two germline ends. Germline V gives CDR1 LNHDA, CDR2 SQIVND (reference sequence). The CDR3 contains 15 residues. The CDR3 loop is CASSINDRNSYEQYF. In DNA, the CDR3 is TGTGCCAGTAGTATAAATGACAGAAACTCCTACGAGCAGTACTTC. Filled out from reference TRBV19 and TRBJ2-7, the complete variable domain reads DGGITQSPKYLFRKEGQNVTLSCEQNLNHDAMYWYRQDPGQGLRLIYYSQIVNDFQKGDIAEGYSVSREKKESFPLTVTSAQKNPTAFYLCASSINDRNSYEQYFGPGTRLTVT.

V gene TRBV6-1 combines with J gene TRBJ1-1; TRBD1 agrees at 8 bases. Looked up from germline, CDR1 is MNHNS and CDR2 is SASEGT. V gave up 2 bases and J gave up 0 bases; unmatched junction bases: 5. The CDR3 contains 16 residues. DNA for the CDR3: TGTGCCAGCAGTGAATCCGAGACAGGGGTGAACACTGAAGCTTTCTTT. It yields the protein CASSESETGVNTEAFF.

The chain recombines TRBV6-1 with TRBJ2-7, with D tentatively TRBD1 (6 bases). With 2 bases removed from V and 2 bases from J, the gap between germline ends came to 13 bases. This CDR3 contains 15 residues. CDR1 MNHNS and CDR2 SASEGT come from the germline V gene. CDR3 sequence: CASSEQGSGTYEQYF. The CDR3 coding sequence is TGTGCCAGCAGTGAACAGGGGTCAGGAACCTACGAGCAGTACTTC.

V usage is TRBV6-5 and J usage is TRBJ1-4; 7 bases agree with TRBD1. With V trimmed by 5 bases and J by 4 bases, 7 bases remained unmatched. Germline V CDR1 and CDR2: MNHEY, SVGAGI. CDR3 length: 15 amino acids. DNA for the CDR3: TGTGCCAGCAGTCCCGACAGGGCGGGTAATGAAAAACTGTTTTTT. It encodes CASSPDRAGNEKLFF.

The rearrangement uses TRBV19 and TRBJ2-1; 12 nucleotides line up with TRBD2. Germline CDR1 reads LNHDA; CDR2 reads SQIVND (reference sequence). V lost 1 base to trimming and J lost 9 bases; unmatched junction nucleotides: 7. This CDR3 is built from 16 residues. The CDR3: CASSIVASGGAIEQFF. The CDR3 region has the DNA TGTGCCAGTAGTATAGTCGCTAGCGGGGGGGCCATTGAGCAGTTCTTC.

The CDR3 nucleotides read TGTGCCAGCAGCTTGTTTACTAGCGGGAACCAAGAGACCCAGTACTTC. Protein sequence: CASSLFTSGNQETQYF. The genes are TRBV5-8 and TRBJ2-5; TRBD2 aligns across 10 bases. The V gene end was trimmed by 1 base and the J gene end by 0 bases; junction bases not matched to a gene: 3. The germline CDR1 and CDR2 sequences are SGHTS and YDEGEE. This CDR3 is 16 amino acids long.

J is TRBJ2-1 and V is TRBV6-1, with a weak D call TRBD2 (6 bases). Germline CDR1 is MNHNS and CDR2 is SASEGT. The CDR3 length is 10 residues. With 6 bases removed from V and 9 bases from J, the gap between germline ends came to 6 bases. The chain's CDR3 is CASRGGEQFF. The CDR3 DNA sequence: TGTGCCAGCAGGGGGGGTGAGCAGTTCTTC.

This chain joins TRBV27 and TRBJ1-2; no clear D gene. CDR3 length equals 14 residues. The ends were cut back, 3 bases at V and 4 bases at J, with 12 bases in the middle. CDR1 MNHEY and CDR2 SMNVEV come from the germline V gene (reference sequence). CDR3 loop: CASSFSGGLYGYTF. In DNA, the CDR3 is TGTGCCAGCAGTTTTTCGGGCGGACTCTATGGCTACACCTTC.

Only a few counts were recorded for this clone. The chain recombines TRBV10-3 with TRBJ1-4; 7 bases agree with TRBD1. CDR3 length: 14 residues. Germline CDR1 reads ENHRY; CDR2 reads SYGVKD. The V gene end was trimmed by 10 bases and the J gene end by 10 bases; junction bases not matched to a gene: 15. DNA for the CDR3: TGTGCCAGCGGGGGGACCGGGACAGACGGAAAACTGTTTTTT. Protein product: CASGGTGTDGKLFF.

The V and J genes are TRBV30 and TRBJ1-1; no clear D. Trimming cost V 2 bases and J 5 bases, with 12 bases left between them. Germline CDR1 reads GTSNPN; CDR2 reads SVGIG (reference sequence). This CDR3 comprises 13 residues. This chain's CDR3 is CAWSRNTRTEAFF. The CDR3 DNA sequence: TGTGCCTGGAGTAGGAATACTAGGACTGAAGCTTTCTTT.

This chain connects TRBV7-3 to TRBJ1-1; D remains unclear. CDR1 is SGHTA, CDR2 FQGTGA, per germline. There are 15 residues in the CDR3. With 0 bases removed from V and 3 bases from J, the gap between germline ends came to 11 bases. Here the CDR3 reads CASSLTPLRDTEAFF. CDR3 in DNA: TGTGCCAGCAGCTTAACCCCTTTGCGGGACACTGAAGCTTTCTTT.

V and J are TRBV2 and TRBJ2-5, with D perhaps matching TRBD1 (5 bases). The assigned J gene may be wrong: the sequence end matches TRBJ2-7 better. The CDR3 has 15 residues. The V gene's germline CDR1 is SNHLY and CDR2 FYNNEI. In nucleotides, the CDR3 is TGTGCCAGCAGTTTCCCACAGGTTAGCTCCTACGAGCAGTACTTC. It translates to CASSFPQVSSYEQYF.

This chain joins TRBV19 and TRBJ2-7; the D gene is possibly TRBD1 (6 bases). Trimming left V 6 bases short and J 3 bases short, with 15 bases between. CDR1 LNHDA and CDR2 SQIVND come from the germline V gene (reference sequence). The CDR3 totals 14 residues. The CDR3 here is CASRSTGRGYEQYF. The CDR3 nucleotides read TGTGCCAGTAGATCCACAGGGAGAGGCTACGAGCAGTACTTC.